This T cell receptor (beta chain) originates from a study of T cell responses to AZD1222 COVID-19 vaccine. General study findings and limits: Reportedly, nearly half the spike-specific TCRs target unmutated variant regions. Across spike, vaccine-associated CD4 TCRs were found, dominant at 160-218 and 743-854. Repertoires were obtained solely post-peak T cell response. Donors were chiefly white British, with a greater number of females, and clonal diversity was perhaps underestimated.

Germline V gene lookup returns CDR1 MNHEY and CDR2 SVGAGI. CDR3 length: 14 amino acids. J was trimmed by 6 bases and V by 4 bases; bases with no gene match: 5. TCRdb keeps only in-frame clones here, not all; method: immunoSEQ multiplex PCR. This sample yields about 170,000 clones, of which approximately 95% are seen a single time; 3.5% to 5% belongs to the top ten. Concerning this clone itself: Its antigen is unknown.

Specimen: peripheral blood, collected on day 0 of AZD1222 vaccination. This sequence joins TRBV6-5 and TRBJ2-7; 11 nucleotides align to TRBD2. The sequence was obtained from an adult in good health. CDR3 region: CASSLVAGGLEQYF. CDR3 DNA: TGTGCCAGCAGTTTAGTAGCGGGAGGGCTCGAGCAGTACTTC.